This TCR beta chain was retrieved from a study of T cells in Graves' hyperthyroidism and ophthalmopathy. Amplification of TCR beta CDR3 regions was performed using RNA transcripts as template. The primer set for the first-round RT-PCR of the TCR CDR3 was HTBI. TCRdb analysed the multiplex PCR reads with MiXCR anew, one entry per CDR3 protein. The profile shows more than 500,000 distinct CDR3 sequences, 46% of them singletons. Whole-study findings and limits: Among clonotypes expanded in thyroid above 0.001, most were also found in blood. Model output signaled ophthalmopathy a median approximately six months ahead of onset.

This clonotype came up many times. Its specificity is not known. The germline gives CDR1 SNHLY, CDR2 FYNNEI. V lost 8 bases and J lost 0; bases outside the gene matches: 10. This CDR3 region has 15 residues. Exclusion criteria comprised uncontrolled infection, other autoimmune disease, pregnancy or lactation. Thyroid ultrasound, orbital computed tomography, clinical symptoms, and serum thyroxine and TRAb underpinned diagnoses. The rearrangement joins TRBV2 to TRBJ2-7; 7 nucleotides line up with TRBD2. The sequenced sample consisted of peripheral blood or thyroid tissue (not recorded which). This receptor was identified in an adult woman with Graves' disease, either hyperthyroidism or ophthalmopathy (not recorded which). The CDR3: CASWSPSGGSYEQYF. The CDR3 coding sequence is TGTGCCAGCTGGTCCCCGTCGGGGGGCTCCTACGAGCAGTACTTC.